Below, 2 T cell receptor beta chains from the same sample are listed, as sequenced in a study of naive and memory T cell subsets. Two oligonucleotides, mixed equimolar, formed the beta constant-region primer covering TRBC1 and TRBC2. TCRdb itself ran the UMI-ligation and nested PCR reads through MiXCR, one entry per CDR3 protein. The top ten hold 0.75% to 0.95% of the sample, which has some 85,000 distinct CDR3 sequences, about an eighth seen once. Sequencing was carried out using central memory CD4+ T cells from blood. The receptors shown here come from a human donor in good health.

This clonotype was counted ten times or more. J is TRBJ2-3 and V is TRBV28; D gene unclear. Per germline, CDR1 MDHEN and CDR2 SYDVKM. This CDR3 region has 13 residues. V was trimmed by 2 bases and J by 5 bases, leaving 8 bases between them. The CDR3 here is CASSLPKRDTQYF. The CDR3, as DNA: TGTGCCAGCAGTTTACCTAAGCGAGATACGCAGTATTTT.

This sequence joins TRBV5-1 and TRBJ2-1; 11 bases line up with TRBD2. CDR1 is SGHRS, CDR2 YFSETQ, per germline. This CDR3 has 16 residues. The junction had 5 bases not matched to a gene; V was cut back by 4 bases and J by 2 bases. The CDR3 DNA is TGCGCCAGCAGCCCCATAGCGGGAGGGCCCTACAATGAGCAGTTCTTC. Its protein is CASSPIAGGPYNEQFF.